Presented here are 21 T cell receptor beta chains from one specimen sequenced in a study of T-cell reconstitution after alpha-beta-depleted transplantation in children. During its preparation, the TCRbeta library received unique molecular identifiers. TCRdb ran MiXCR on the PCR reads and lists one entry per CDR3 protein. The sample holds approximately 230,000 distinct CDR3 sequences, roughly a quarter seen once. Sequenced material: PBMCs, mostly from graft donor cells, taken 360 days after TCRalphabeta/CD19-depleted stem cell transplant. Receptors originate from a female patient between 2 and 15 years old who had a stem cell transplant for congenital amegakaryocytic thrombocytopenia, so the T cells may come from the graft donor.

The V and J genes are TRBV13 and TRBJ2-3; unclear D gene. The length of the CDR3 is 12 residues. Trimming shortened V by 7 bases and J by 3 bases, and 8 bases separated the two germline ends. CDR1 is PRHDT and CDR2 is FYEKMQ in the germline V gene (reference sequence). The CDR3 DNA reads TGTGCCAGCACTGGGCAGACAGATACGCAGTATTTT. Translating it yields CASTGQTDTQYF.

The sample holds a few counts of this clonotype. The V and J genes are TRBV6-1 and TRBJ2-3, with 9 bases matching TRBD2. The CDR3 extends over 17 amino acids. V shed 4 bases and J 2 bases; nucleotides not matched to a gene: 10. CDR1 and CDR2 from the germline V gene are MNHNS and SASEGT. CDR3 sequence reads: CASSAGRLADDTDTQYF. In nucleotides, the CDR3 is TGTGCCAGCAGTGCCGGGAGACTAGCGGATGACACAGATACGCAGTATTTT.

This rearrangement joins TRBV7-2 to TRBJ2-7; D gene uncertain. This CDR3 region has 15 residues. Germline loops: CDR1 SGHTA, CDR2 FQGNSA. V lost 0 bases to trimming and J lost 4 bases, with 13 bases between them. CDR3 in amino acids: CASSLAIGFGYEQYF. CDR3 coding DNA: TGTGCCAGCAGCTTAGCGATAGGTTTCGGTTACGAGCAGTACTTC. The full variable domain, its missing parts supplied by reference TRBV7-2 and TRBJ2-7, is GAGVSQSPSNKVTEKGKDVELRCDPISGHTALYWYRQSLGQGLEFLIYFQGNSAPDKSGLPSDRFSAERTGGSVSTLTIQRTQQEDSAVYLCASSLAIGFGYEQYFGPGTRLTVT.

The rearrangement joins TRBV14 to TRBJ1-2; no reliable D call. The CDR3 totals 14 residues. Germline V gene sequence: CDR1 SGHDN, CDR2 FVKESK. V gave up 0 bases and J gave up 7 bases, with 12 bases separating them. In nucleotides, the CDR3 is TGTGCCAGCAGCCAAGACGGCATGGTCCGTGGCTACACCTTC. Its translation is CASSQDGMVRGYTF.

There are a few counts of this clonotype. This chain connects TRBV5-6 to TRBJ2-7; 9 nucleotides match TRBD1. Germline V gene lookup returns CDR1 SGHDT and CDR2 YYEEEE. Trimming cost V 4 bases and J 2 bases; bases outside gene matches: 4. CDR3 length: 14 amino acids. The chain's CDR3 is CASSGDRVAYEQYF. In nucleotides, the CDR3 is TGTGCCAGCAGCGGGGACAGGGTGGCCTACGAGCAGTACTTC.

This clonotype occurred a few times. The V and J genes are TRBV6-1 and TRBJ2-7; 9 bases are shared with TRBD1. V shed 6 bases and J 4 bases; nucleotides not matched to a gene: 13. This CDR3 is 16 amino acids long. Germline loops: CDR1 MNHNS, CDR2 SASEGT. This CDR3 is CASSHPRDRDNYEQYF. The CDR3 coding sequence is TGTGCCAGCAGCCACCCCCGGGACAGGGACAATTACGAGCAGTACTTC.

This rearrangement joins TRBV4-3 to TRBJ2-5; D not certain. The CDR3 covers 16 residues. The V end lost 0 bases, the J end lost 5 bases, and 16 bases lay between the germline ends. Germline V lookup: CDR1 LGHNA, CDR2 YSLEER. CDR3: CASSQEVDGTGETQYF. CDR3 nucleotide sequence: TGCGCCAGCAGCCAAGAGGTGGACGGTACTGGGGAGACCCAGTACTTC.

The V and J genes are TRBV27 and TRBJ2-5; tentatively, D is TRBD1 or TRBD2 (5 bases each). Germline V gene sequence: CDR1 MNHEY, CDR2 SMNVEV (reference sequence). This CDR3 is built from 15 residues. Trimming shortened V by 1 base and J by 3 bases, and 12 bases separated the two germline ends. CDR3 sequence: CASSLWPGRKETQYF. CDR3 coding DNA: TGTGCCAGCAGTTTATGGCCGGGACGAAAAGAGACCCAGTACTTC.

This clonotype was counted only a few times. The chain employs TRBV29-1 and TRBJ2-7; 10 positions match TRBD2. In germline, CDR1 is SQVTM, CDR2 ANQGSEA. The CDR3 spans 13 residues. The V and J ends lost 4 bases and 5 bases, in that order; junction bases with no gene match: 5. CDR3: CSVAFSGRDEQYF. For the CDR3, the DNA is TGCAGCGTTGCTTTCAGCGGGAGGGACGAGCAGTACTTC.

This clonotype was detected only a few times. This chain uses TRBV4-2 with TRBJ2-5; D not certain. CDR3 size: 15 residues. V gave up 0 bases and J gave up 2 bases, with 10 bases separating them. Germline lookup yields CDR1 LGHNA and CDR2 YNFKEQ. The CDR3 region has the DNA TGTGCCAGCAGCCAAGAAACGGCATATCAAGAGACCCAGTACTTC. The encoded protein is CASSQETAYQETQYF.

The chain carries TRBV12-3 or TRBV12-4 and TRBJ2-1; possible D gene TRBD2, 5 bases. The CDR3 runs 16 residues. V was clipped by 2 bases and J by 0 bases, with 11 bases between them. The CDR3 reads CASSLSGKSSYNEQFF. CDR3 DNA: TGTGCCAGCAGTTTATCCGGGAAGAGCTCCTACAATGAGCAGTTCTTC.

This clonotype was detected a few times. The chain uses TRBV12-3 or TRBV12-4 and TRBJ2-7; D is possibly TRBD1 (6 bases). V was pared by 7 bases and J by 4 bases, with 14 bases between. The CDR3 is made up of 13 amino acids. CDR3 in amino acids: CASMRGHLYEQYF. For the CDR3, the DNA is TGTGCCAGCATGAGGGGACACCTGTACGAGCAGTACTTC.

This clonotype turned up a few times. The chain links TRBV5-6 to TRBJ2-7; the match to TRBD2 covers 8 bases. The CDR3 spans 18 residues. Germline trimming cut 4 bases from V and 0 bases from J; bases unmatched to any gene: 15. The germline V gene has CDR1 SGHDT and CDR2 YYEEEE. CDR3 protein: CASSQRLGSGVHSYEQYF. In DNA form, the CDR3 reads TGTGCCAGCAGCCAACGACTGGGTAGCGGGGTACACTCCTACGAGCAGTACTTC.

This clonotype was picked up a small number of times. CDR3 sequence (DNA): TGTGCCAGCAGTTGGGGGGGACTAGCGGGGTACAATGAGCAGTTCTTC. It translates to CASSWGGLAGYNEQFF. The chain recombines TRBV6-2 or TRBV6-3 with TRBJ2-1; TRBD2 agrees at 13 bases. The germline CDR1 and CDR2 sequences are MNHEY and SVGEGT. This CDR3 comprises 16 residues. The V and J ends lost 4 bases and 4 bases, in that order; junction bases with no gene match: 4.

The chain combines TRBV12-3 or TRBV12-4 with TRBJ2-5, with 8 positions matching TRBD2. The CDR3 extends over 15 amino acids. V lost 8 bases, J lost 3 bases, and 11 bases stayed unmatched. The CDR3 DNA follows: TGTGCCAGCTTGTACGGGGGGGGGCCCAAAGAGACCCAGTACTTC. Translating it yields CASLYGGGPKETQYF.

There are many counts of this clonotype. The chain uses TRBV12-3 or TRBV12-4 and TRBJ2-1; D call uncertain. V gave up 7 bases and J gave up 3 bases, with 10 bases separating them. CDR3 length equals 13 residues. The CDR3 loop reads CASKLNSYNEQFF. CDR3 coding DNA: TGTGCCAGCAAGTTAAACAGCTACAATGAGCAGTTCTTC.

This chain connects TRBV4-3 to TRBJ2-7, with 10 nucleotides matching TRBD2. The germline V gene has CDR1 LGHNA and CDR2 YSLEER. Losses at the gene ends were 0 bases for V and 4 bases for J; bases not matched to a gene: 6. CDR3 length equals 16 residues. The CDR3 nucleotides read TGCGCCAGCAGCCAAGATTTAGCGGGAGGAGGGTACGAGCAGTACTTC. Protein: CASSQDLAGGGYEQYF.

On this clonotype: Being one base from a much bigger clone, this may be a read error. The rearrangement uses TRBV29-1 and TRBJ2-7; 7 bases agree with TRBD2. V lost 8 bases and J lost 4; bases outside the gene matches: 8. The CDR3 totals 12 residues. Per the germline V gene, CDR1 is SQVTM and CDR2 is ANQGSEA. The DNA for the CDR3 is TGCAGCTTGCCCGGCGGGAGTTACGAGCAGTACTTC. Protein product: CSLPGGSYEQYF.

This sequence joins TRBV11-2 and TRBJ2-3, with no clear D. The CDR3 extends over 13 amino acids. The V gene's germline CDR1 is SGHAT and CDR2 FQNNGV. The V end lost 2 bases, the J end lost 5 bases, and 8 bases lay between the germline ends. DNA of the CDR3: TGTGCCAGCAGCTTACGGCCCAGAGATACGCAGTATTTT. Encoded protein: CASSLRPRDTQYF.

The chain carries TRBV3-1 and TRBJ2-1; D possibly corresponds to TRBD2 (5 bases). V was shortened by 4 bases and J by 10 bases, with 14 bases between the two germline ends. Germline V gene lookup returns CDR1 LGHDT and CDR2 YNNKEL (reference sequence). The CDR3 length is 13 residues. The CDR3: CASSLIFGLEQFF. The CDR3 nucleotides read TGTGCCAGCAGCCTCATTTTCGGACTGGAGCAGTTCTTC.

This clonotype was counted ten times or more. V usage is TRBV4-1 and J usage is TRBJ2-2; possibly TRBD2 for D (6 bases). The CDR3 has 16 residues. The germline V gene encodes CDR1 MGHRA and CDR2 YSYEKL. The V gene lost 0 bases and the J gene lost 4 bases, with 12 bases spanning the gap. The CDR3 is CASSQEAGFPTGELFF. The CDR3 DNA reads as TGCGCCAGCAGCCAAGAGGCGGGGTTCCCCACCGGGGAGCTGTTTTTT.